This passage covers 8 T cell receptor beta chains from one sample sequenced in a study of response to subunit inactivated influenza vaccine. TCRdb reprocessed the RT-PCR reads via MiXCR and lists one record per CDR3 protein. Here the sample spans about 580,000 distinct CDR3 sequences, about 15% being singletons. This material consisted of PBMCs from blood, taken roughly 13 days after vaccination. The receptors come from a man in his forties or fifties who received an inactivated influenza vaccine.

This clonotype has ten or more counts. This chain joins TRBV29-1 and TRBJ2-7; maybe TRBD1 (5 bases). Germline loops: CDR1 SQVTM, CDR2 ANQGSEA. This CDR3 has 13 amino acids. Trimming shortened V by 1 base and J by 1 base, and 8 bases separated the two germline ends. The CDR3 DNA follows: TGCAGCGTTGAAGTGGCAGGGTCCTACGAGCAGTACTTC. Translated: CSVEVAGSYEQYF.

The V call is TRBV18, the J call TRBJ2-5; unclear D gene. This CDR3 spans 14 amino acids. Between the trimmed V and J ends, which lost 3 bases and 2 bases, there was a span of 10 bases. The V gene's germline CDR1 is KGHSH and CDR2 LQKENI. The CDR3 here is CASSPTANQETQYF. As DNA, the CDR3 is TGTGCCAGCTCACCCACGGCAAATCAAGAGACCCAGTACTTC.

This sequence joins TRBV28 and TRBJ2-5; the D gene is possibly TRBD1 (5 bases). The ends were cut back, 1 base at V and 5 bases at J, with 11 bases in the middle. In germline, CDR1 is MDHEN, CDR2 SYDVKM. The CDR3 is 14 amino acids. DNA of the CDR3: TGTGCCAGCAGTTTATACTCAGGGTATGAGACCCAGTACTTC. It translates to CASSLYSGYETQYF.

This clonotype was detected only a few times. The chain combines TRBV12-3 or TRBV12-4 with TRBJ2-5, with TRBD1 identical over 8 bases. This CDR3 has 15 amino acids. Trimming cost V 6 bases and J 5 bases; bases outside gene matches: 11. CDR3 nucleotides: TGTGCCAGCAGCTACCTACTGGACAGGGCCGAGACCCAGTACTTC. Protein sequence: CASSYLLDRAETQYF.

V and J are TRBV5-1 and TRBJ2-7; D is undetermined. This CDR3 is 16 amino acids long. V lost 3 bases and J 0 bases, leaving 16 bases between the germline ends. Germline V lookup: CDR1 SGHRS, CDR2 YFSETQ. The CDR3: CASSSRVGPSSYEQYF. The CDR3 nucleotides read TGCGCCAGCAGCTCCCGTGTTGGACCGAGCTCCTACGAGCAGTACTTC.

The chain joins TRBV25-1 to TRBJ1-5, with unresolved D. V lost 3 bases to trimming and J lost 6 bases, with 6 bases between them. This CDR3 has 12 residues. Germline V gene data show CDR1 as MGHDK and CDR2 as SYGVNS. The CDR3 region has the DNA TGTGCCAGCAGTGACGGTGTTCAGCCCCAGCATTTT. Its translation: CASSDGVQPQHF.

The chain couples TRBV5-1 to TRBJ1-5; tentatively, D is TRBD1 (6 bases). Germline values: CDR1 SGHRS, CDR2 YFSETQ. Trimming removed 0 bases from V and 2 bases from J, with 9 bases in between. CDR3 length: 15 amino acids. CDR3 bases: TGCGCCAGCAGCTTGGGGGACACGGGCAATCAGCCCCAGCATTTT. Its protein product is CASSLGDTGNQPQHF.

The chain has TRBV5-4 and TRBJ1-2; D is uncertain. The V gene lost 0 bases and the J gene lost 6 bases, with 6 bases spanning the gap. This CDR3 comprises 12 residues. The germline V gene encodes CDR1 SGHNT and CDR2 YYREEE (reference sequence). The CDR3, as DNA: TGTGCCAGCAGCTTGGGTATGGATGGCTACACCTTC. Translated, it gives CASSLGMDGYTF.